This T cell receptor (beta chain) was identified during a study of blood T cell repertoires in COVID-19. Looking at the study overall: Samples representing acute and convalescent COVID-19 were sourced from the United States, Italy and Spain. In each case, the material was cDNA or gDNA derived from T cells, B-cell-depleted T cells, or PBMCs.

CDR1 is SGHNT and CDR2 is YYREEE in the germline V gene (reference sequence). The J segment lost 2 bases and the V segment lost 4 bases, leaving 3 bases of the junction unmatched. The CDR3 runs 15 residues. In the original analysis: By means of reference gene primer amplification, nucleated cell counts were estimated. Libraries were prepared by immunoSEQ multiplex PCR; TCRdb keeps only in-frame clonotypes and omits some of them. The DNA gave D and trimming, while V, J and clone size come from that table. The sample holds just under 150,000 clones; 87% are singletons and the top ten take roughly 37%. Sequencing was carried out using peripheral blood. This TCR was recovered from a man aged 45-60 years who had recovered from COVID-19. The chain links TRBV5-4 to TRBJ2-1; TRBD1 matches 10 bases. The CDR3 bases are TGTGCCAGCAGCACCGGACAGGGGGCCTACAATGAGCAGTTCTTC. Translated, it gives CASSTGQGAYNEQFF.